Presented here are 15 T cell receptor beta chains from one specimen sequenced in a study of T-cell reconstitution after alpha-beta-depleted transplantation in children. This sample's TCRbeta library carried unique molecular identifier barcodes. In TCRdb, the PCR reads were re-called with MiXCR into one record per CDR3 protein. The table records about 830,000 distinct CDR3 sequences, around 17% of them present only once. The sequencing used PBMCs, mostly from graft donor cells, collected 360 days after TCRalphabeta/CD19-depleted stem cell transplant. These receptors originate from a male patient aged 10 to 17 who had a stem cell transplant for acute lymphoblastic leukemia, so the T cells may come from the graft donor.

In this sample, this clonotype turned up once. The V gene is TRBV11-2, the J gene TRBJ2-1, with 10 nucleotides matching TRBD2. This CDR3 has 17 residues. Germline V lookup: CDR1 SGHAT, CDR2 FQNNGV. Trimming at V came to 2 bases and at J to 3 bases, leaving 7 bases not matched to a gene. The CDR3 DNA reads as TGTGCCAGCAGCTTAAGACCCGGGACTAGCGACTACAATGAGCAGTTCTTC. Its translation: CASSLRPGTSDYNEQFF.

The sample holds a few counts of this clonotype. The chain couples TRBV12-2 to TRBJ2-2; whether TRBD2, the table's D call, matches the DNA was not checked. TRBV12-2 is tagged as a pseudogene. This CDR3 region has 18 residues. The CDR3 sequence: CASRPGGLAEANTGELFF. The CDR3 region has the DNA TGTGCAAGTCGCCCAGGGGGACTAGCAGAAGCGAACACCGGGGAGCTGTTTTTT.

This chain links TRBV19 with TRBJ2-7; D not resolved. V was clipped by 1 base and J by 6 bases, with 7 bases between them. The CDR3 totals 12 residues. Germline CDR1 reads LNHDA; CDR2 reads SQIVND (reference sequence). The CDR3 DNA sequence: TGTGCCAGTAGTATAGGAGGAAGCGAGCAGTACTTC. Translating gives CASSIGGSEQYF.

The chain couples TRBV29-1 to TRBJ2-1, with a tentative D call TRBD2 (6 bases). The CDR3 covers 15 residues. The V gene's germline CDR1 is SQVTM and CDR2 ANQGSEA. The CDR3 is CISPWGDLICDEQFF. CDR3 in DNA: TGCATCTCCCCCTGGGGGGACCTTATTTGCGATGAGCAGTTCTTC.

This clonotype has just a few counts. The chain carries TRBV12-3 or TRBV12-4 and TRBJ1-5; TRBD1 aligns across 8 bases. With V trimmed by 4 bases and J by 0 bases, 5 bases remained unmatched. The CDR3 contains 16 residues. The CDR3 sequence is CASSSGTGYSNQPQHF. CDR3 coding DNA: TGTGCCAGCAGTTCGGGGACAGGTTATAGCAATCAGCCCCAGCATTTT.

The V gene is TRBV19, the J gene TRBJ2-7; 9 nucleotides match TRBD2. The germline V gene has CDR1 LNHDA and CDR2 SQIVND (reference sequence). The CDR3 has 15 residues. V lost 5 bases, J lost 4 bases, and 9 bases stayed unmatched. For the CDR3, the DNA is TGTGCCAGTAGTGTCTCGTTGGGACTAGCTTACGAGCAGTACTTC. Encoded protein: CASSVSLGLAYEQYF.

This clonotype showed up just a few times. The genes are TRBV12-3 or TRBV12-4 and TRBJ2-5, with 10 bases lining up with TRBD2. With V trimmed by 8 bases and J by 9 bases, 9 bases remained unmatched. This CDR3 is 13 amino acids long. As DNA, the CDR3 is TGTGCCAGCGCTAGCGGGAGTCCGAGGCCCCAGTACTTC. Amino acid sequence: CASASGSPRPQYF.

This clonotype came up once. The rearrangement joins TRBV18 to TRBJ1-2, with a tentative D call TRBD1 (5 bases). Germline CDR1 and CDR2: KGHSH and LQKENI. V gave up 2 bases and J gave up 6 bases, with 13 bases separating them. The CDR3 sequence is 14 residues long. The CDR3 coding sequence is TGTGCCAGCTCACCAGGGGTAGGGGTCCATGGCTACACCTTC. It translates to CASSPGVGVHGYTF.

This clonotype was detected a few times. The CDR3 bases are TGCAGTGCGCTGACGTTTGTGCCGTTCTTC. Amino acid sequence: CSALTFVPFF. The chain uses TRBV20-1 and TRBJ2-1; D not certain. Germline CDR1 is DFQATT and CDR2 is SNEGSKA (reference sequence). CDR3 length: 10 residues. Trimming took 6 bases from V and 15 from J, leaving 15 bases between them.

This chain joins TRBV2 and TRBJ2-3; 11 bases align to TRBD2. V trimming: 10 bases; J trimming: 4 bases; junction bases outside the gene matches: 4. CDR3 length: 13 amino acids. Germline CDR1 SNHLY, CDR2 FYNNEI. The CDR3 spells CATPLAGADTQYF. CDR3 coding DNA: TGTGCCACCCCACTAGCGGGAGCAGATACGCAGTATTTT.

At least ten counts were recorded for this clonotype. The V and J genes are TRBV29-1 and TRBJ2-1; 7 nucleotides line up with TRBD1. The CDR3 length is 12 residues. CDR1 and CDR2 (germline): SQVTM, ANQGSEA. V was pared by 2 bases and J by 8 bases, with 3 bases of the junction left unmatched. The CDR3 sequence is CSVEKGGDEQFF. CDR3 nucleotide sequence: TGCAGCGTTGAAAAAGGGGGCGATGAGCAGTTCTTC.

This clonotype was picked up a small number of times. The V gene is TRBV10-3, the J gene TRBJ2-4; D possibly uses TRBD1 or TRBD2 (5 bases each). V was cut by 4 bases and J by 5 bases, with 12 bases left in between. Germline loops: CDR1 ENHRY, CDR2 SYGVKD. The CDR3 spans 14 residues. The CDR3 here is CAISGGTAENIQYF. For the CDR3, the DNA is TGTGCCATCAGTGGGGGGACGGCGGAAAACATTCAGTACTTC.

This clonotype has only a few counts. The V and J genes are TRBV7-6 and TRBJ2-7; TRBD1 agrees at 9 bases. Trimming cost V 5 bases and J 3 bases; bases outside gene matches: 8. Per germline, CDR1 SGHVS and CDR2 FNYEAQ. This CDR3 spans 15 amino acids. The CDR3 reads CASSPPGTGFYEQYF. CDR3 nucleotide sequence: TGTGCCAGCAGCCCCCCCGGGACAGGGTTCTACGAGCAGTACTTC.

The genes are TRBV3-1 and TRBJ2-1, with TRBD2 matching 8 bases. This CDR3 has 18 amino acids. Germline loops: CDR1 LGHDT, CDR2 YNNKEL (reference sequence). The V and J ends lost 0 bases and 7 bases, in that order; junction bases with no gene match: 14. CDR3 sequence: CASSQEVLGLEEGNEQFF. As DNA, the CDR3 is TGTGCCAGCAGCCAAGAAGTTCTGGGACTAGAAGAGGGAAATGAGCAGTTCTTC.

This clonotype was seen only once. The V call is TRBV4-1, the J call TRBJ2-7; possible D gene TRBD2, 6 bases. V was trimmed by 0 bases and J by 6 bases, leaving 21 bases between them. Germline values: CDR1 MGHRA, CDR2 YSYEKL. This CDR3 spans 17 amino acids. DNA for the CDR3: TGCGCCAGCAGCCAAGAAGGCGTGGGGAACGGGAGAGCCGAGCAGTACTTC. Its protein product is CASSQEGVGNGRAEQYF.